A single sample is the source of the 15 T cell receptor beta chains below, sequenced in a study of OX40 agonist ivuxolimab in advanced cancers. The assay was immunoSEQ multiplex PCR, and TCRdb's table has in-frame clones only and misses some. The table lists about 110,000 clones, 80% to 95% of them singletons. The sequenced sample was CD4+ or CD8+ T cells sorted from blood, obtained in a trial of the OX40 agonist ivuxolimab. The receptors derive from an adult with an advanced solid tumor such as melanoma, head and neck, liver or kidney cancer.

Written as DNA, the CDR3 is TGTGCCTGGAGTGGGGGCCCTAGCGGGAGTTTCTCCGGGGAGCTGTTTTTT. Protein sequence: CAWSGGPSGSFSGELFF. The J gene is TRBJ2-2, the V gene TRBV30; TRBD2 matches 10 bases. Germline lookup yields CDR1 GTSNPN and CDR2 SVGIG (reference sequence). The V gene end was trimmed by 1 base and the J gene end by 6 bases; junction bases not matched to a gene: 11. CDR3 length: 17 amino acids.

This clone has only a few counts. This chain links TRBV11-2 with TRBJ2-7, with no clear D. V lost 1 base and J 2 bases, leaving 9 bases between the germline ends. Germline CDR1 SGHAT, CDR2 FQNNGV. This CDR3 is 14 amino acids long. The CDR3 DNA reads as TGTGCCAGCAGCTTAGGGGCAGGAACCTACGAGCAGTACTTC. It specifies CASSLGAGTYEQYF.

The chain employs TRBV5-1 and TRBJ1-1; weak D call: TRBD1 (6 bases). This CDR3 contains 14 residues. Trimming removed 5 bases from V and 2 bases from J, with 13 bases in between. Germline V gene lookup returns CDR1 SGHRS and CDR2 YFSETQ. The CDR3 loop reads CASSYTGSNTEAFF. CDR3 sequence (DNA): TGCGCCAGCAGTTACACAGGGAGTAACACTGAAGCTTTCTTT.

The rearrangement links TRBV21-1 to TRBJ2-7. TRBV21-1 is a documented pseudogene. The CDR3 has 12 residues. CDR3 sequence (DNA): TGTGCCAGCAGCAAAGGGGAAGACGAGCAGTACTTC. Protein sequence: CASSKGEDEQYF.

The V gene is TRBV6-1, the J gene TRBJ1-1; tentatively, D is TRBD1 (5 bases). Trimming removed 6 bases at V and 4 bases at J, with 15 bases between. Germline loops: CDR1 MNHNS, CDR2 SASEGT. CDR3 length: 14 amino acids. For the CDR3, the DNA is TGTGCCAGCAGGCTAGGGGCTGGTAGCACTGAAGCTTTCTTT. This codes for CASRLGAGSTEAFF.

This rearrangement joins TRBV12-2 to TRBJ1-4. TRBV12-2 is a known pseudogene. This CDR3 is 16 amino acids long. CDR3 sequence (DNA): TGTGCAAGTCGCTCGATTACAGAGACTCAAGGTGAAAAACTGTTTTTT. Amino acids: CASRSITETQGEKLFF.

The CDR3: CASSLQDSLNQPQHF. Here the CDR3 DNA reads TGCGCCAGCAGCTTGCAGGACAGCCTCAATCAGCCCCAGCATTTT. The genes are TRBV5-1 and TRBJ1-5, with D possibly being TRBD1 (6 bases). This CDR3 comprises 15 residues. Trimming left V 1 base short and J 3 bases short, with 11 bases between. Germline CDR1 is SGHRS and CDR2 is YFSETQ.

This clone was counted ten times or more. The chain recombines TRBV5-1 with TRBJ1-3; no clear D gene. The CDR3 is 14 amino acids. The germline V gene encodes CDR1 SGHRS and CDR2 YFSETQ. Trimming stripped 3 bases from V and 0 bases from J, with 7 bases between. CDR3 region: CASSSGPSGNTIYF. The CDR3 region has the DNA TGCGCCAGCAGCTCCGGTCCCTCTGGAAACACCATATATTTT.

The rearrangement joins TRBV7-8 to TRBJ2-5, with D uncertain. V lost 2 bases and J 5 bases, leaving 12 bases between the germline ends. The CDR3 totals 14 residues. The germline V gene encodes CDR1 SGHVS and CDR2 FQNEAQ. The CDR3 region has the DNA TGTGCCAGCAGCTTATCTAGACGACTCGAGACCCAGTACTTC. This encodes CASSLSRRLETQYF.

V gene TRBV7-3 combines with J gene TRBJ1-4; no clear D gene. V lost 0 bases to trimming and J lost 8 bases, with 10 bases between them. Germline lookup yields CDR1 SGHTA and CDR2 FQGTGA. This CDR3 spans 14 amino acids. The CDR3 region has the DNA TGTGCCAGCAGCTTAACCGGGTCGGGGGAAAAACTGTTTTTT. This codes for CASSLTGSGEKLFF.

V is TRBV30 and J is TRBJ1-2; 12 nucleotides match TRBD1. V shed 3 bases and J 4 bases; nucleotides not matched to a gene: 9. The CDR3 loop spans 16 amino acids. Looked up from germline, CDR1 is GTSNPN and CDR2 is SVGIG (reference sequence). The CDR3 region is CAWRGTGGNGFYGYTF. The CDR3 DNA follows: TGTGCCTGGAGGGGGACAGGGGGCAATGGTTTCTATGGCTACACCTTC.

As to this clone: One end of the junction fails to match germline, which may point to a read error. The CDR3 protein is CAISSSTGQPSSF. CDR3 in DNA: TGTGCCATCAGTTCAAGCACGGGACAACCATCATCGTTT. V and J are TRBV10-3 and TRBJ1-1; perhaps TRBD1 as D (6 bases). This CDR3 region has 13 residues. The germline V gene encodes CDR1 ENHRY and CDR2 SYGVKD.

The chain is built from TRBV6-5 and TRBJ2-3; 9 bases are a match to TRBD2. The CDR3 loop spans 14 amino acids. Germline CDR1 is MNHEY and CDR2 is SVGAGI. Unmatched junction bases numbered 1, after V lost 5 bases and J lost 1 base. CDR3 DNA: TGTGCCAGCAGTCGGACTAGCGGCACAGATACGCAGTATTTT. It translates to CASSRTSGTDTQYF.

The rearrangement joins TRBV5-1 to TRBJ2-1; TRBD2 agrees at 11 bases. Germline V gene data show CDR1 as SGHRS and CDR2 as YFSETQ. The V segment lost 0 bases and the J segment 9 bases; nucleotides outside the gene matches: 11. This CDR3 spans 17 amino acids. In DNA form, the CDR3 reads TGCGCCAGCAGCTTGGGAATTACTAGCGGGAGACGAGGTGAGCAGTTCTTC. Protein sequence: CASSLGITSGRRGEQFF.

The genes are TRBV6-6 and TRBJ2-3; 7 bases align to TRBD2. The CDR3 is 14 residues long. V shed 0 bases, J shed 6 bases, and the junction held 3 bases outside the gene matches. Germline V gives CDR1 MNHNY, CDR2 SVGAGI (reference sequence). CDR3 DNA: TGTGCCAGCAGTTACTCGGCGGGGGTGGATACGCAGTATTTT. Translated: CASSYSAGVDTQYF.